This record concerns one TCR beta chain sequence. In the source study's methods: Estimated nucleated cell counts came from reference gene primer amplification. Clones were sequenced by immunoSEQ multiplex PCR, and TCRdb holds only the in-frame ones, with some missing. That table furnishes V, J and clone size, whereas the DNA furnished D and trimming. The sample holds 50,000 to 75,000 clones; approximately 89% are singletons and the top ten take 6% to 8.5%. This record belongs to a study of blood T cell repertoires in COVID-19. Trimming left V 1 base short and J 7 bases short, with 8 bases between. The CDR3 totals 12 residues. The germline CDR1 and CDR2 sequences are MNHNS and SASEGT.

The chain links TRBV6-1 to TRBJ2-7, with D maybe TRBD1 (5 bases). This clonotype originated in a man aged 55 to 70 with acute or convalescent COVID-19. The sequenced sample consisted of peripheral blood. The DNA of the CDR3 is TGTGCCAGCAGTGAAGGCAGGGTTGAGCAGTACTTC. Translating gives CASSEGRVEQYF.